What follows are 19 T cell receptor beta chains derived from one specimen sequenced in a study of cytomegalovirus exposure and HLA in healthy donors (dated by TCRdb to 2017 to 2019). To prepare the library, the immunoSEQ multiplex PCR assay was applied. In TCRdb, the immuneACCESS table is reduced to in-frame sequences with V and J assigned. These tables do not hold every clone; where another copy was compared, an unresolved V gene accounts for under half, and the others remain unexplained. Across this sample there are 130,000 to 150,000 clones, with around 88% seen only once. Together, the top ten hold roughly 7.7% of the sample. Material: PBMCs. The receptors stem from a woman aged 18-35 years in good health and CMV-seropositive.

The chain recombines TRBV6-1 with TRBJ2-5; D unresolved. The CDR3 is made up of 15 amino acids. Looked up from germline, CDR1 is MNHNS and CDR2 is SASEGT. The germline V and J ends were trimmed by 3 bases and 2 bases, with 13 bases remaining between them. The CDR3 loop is CASSDSIGRQETQYF. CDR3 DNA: TGTGCCAGCAGTGATTCCATTGGCAGACAAGAGACCCAGTACTTC.

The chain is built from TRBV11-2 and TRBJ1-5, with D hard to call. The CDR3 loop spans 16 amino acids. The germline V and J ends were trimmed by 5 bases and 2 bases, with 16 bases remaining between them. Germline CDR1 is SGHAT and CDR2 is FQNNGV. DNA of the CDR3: TGTGCCAGCAGCGCTTCAGACAAGATAGGCAATCAGCCCCAGCATTTT. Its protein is CASSASDKIGNQPQHF. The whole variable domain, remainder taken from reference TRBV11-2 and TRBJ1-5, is EAGVAQSPRYKIIEKRQSVAFWCNPISGHATLYWYQQILGQGPKLLIQFQNNGVVDDSQLPKDRFSAERLKGVDSTLKIQPAKLEDSAVYLCASSASDKIGNQPQHFGDGTRLSIL.

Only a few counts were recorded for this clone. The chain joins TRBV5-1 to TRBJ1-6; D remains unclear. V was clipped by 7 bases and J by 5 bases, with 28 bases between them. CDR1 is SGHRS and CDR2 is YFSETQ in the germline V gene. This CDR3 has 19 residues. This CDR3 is CASPNATTPERGDNSPLHF. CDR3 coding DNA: TGCGCCAGCCCTAACGCCACAACCCCCGAACGGGGTGATAATTCACCCCTCCACTTT.

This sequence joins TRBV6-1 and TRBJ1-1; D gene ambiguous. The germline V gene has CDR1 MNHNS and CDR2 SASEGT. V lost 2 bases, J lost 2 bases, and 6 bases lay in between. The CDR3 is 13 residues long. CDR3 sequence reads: CASSEHLNTEAFF. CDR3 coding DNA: TGTGCCAGCAGTGAACATCTAAACACTGAAGCTTTCTTT.

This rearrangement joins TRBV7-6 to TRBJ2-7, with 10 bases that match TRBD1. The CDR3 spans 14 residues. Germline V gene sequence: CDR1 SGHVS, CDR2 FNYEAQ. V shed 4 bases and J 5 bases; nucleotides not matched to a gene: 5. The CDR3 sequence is CASSSGQGRNEQYF. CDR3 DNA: TGTGCCAGCAGCTCGGGACAGGGGAGGAACGAGCAGTACTTC.

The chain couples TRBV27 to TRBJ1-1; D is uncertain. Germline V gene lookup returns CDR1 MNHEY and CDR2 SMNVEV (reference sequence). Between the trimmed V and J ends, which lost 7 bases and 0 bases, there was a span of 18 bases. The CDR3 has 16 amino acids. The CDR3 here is CASTQLAGTLNTEAFF. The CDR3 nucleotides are TGTGCCAGCACTCAGCTGGCAGGCACGCTGAACACTGAAGCTTTCTTT.

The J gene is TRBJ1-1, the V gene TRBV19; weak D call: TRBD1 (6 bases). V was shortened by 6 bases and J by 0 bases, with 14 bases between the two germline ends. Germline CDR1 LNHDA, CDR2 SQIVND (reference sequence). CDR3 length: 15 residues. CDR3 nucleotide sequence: TGTGCCAGTAGAGCCAGACAGGTGATGAACACTGAAGCTTTCTTT. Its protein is CASRARQVMNTEAFF.

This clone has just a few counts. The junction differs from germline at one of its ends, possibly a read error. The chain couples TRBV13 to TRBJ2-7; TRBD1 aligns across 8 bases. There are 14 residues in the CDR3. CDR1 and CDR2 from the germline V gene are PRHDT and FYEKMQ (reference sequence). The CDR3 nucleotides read TGTGCCAGCAGCATAGGACAGGGCCCCTACGAGCAGTACTTC. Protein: CASSIGQGPYEQYF. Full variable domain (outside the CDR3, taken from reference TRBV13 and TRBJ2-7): AAGVIQSPRHLIKEKRETATLKCYPIPRHDTVYWYQQGPGQDPQFLISFYEKMQSDKGSIPDRFSAQQFSDYHSELNMSSLELGDSALYFCASSIGQGPYEQYFGPGTRLTVT.

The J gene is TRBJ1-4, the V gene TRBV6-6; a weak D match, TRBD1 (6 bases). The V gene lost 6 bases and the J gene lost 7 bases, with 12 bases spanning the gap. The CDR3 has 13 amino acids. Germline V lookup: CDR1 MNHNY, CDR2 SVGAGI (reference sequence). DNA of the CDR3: TGTGCCAGCAGGGTCGGACAGAGTGAAAAACTGTTTTTT. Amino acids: CASRVGQSEKLFF.

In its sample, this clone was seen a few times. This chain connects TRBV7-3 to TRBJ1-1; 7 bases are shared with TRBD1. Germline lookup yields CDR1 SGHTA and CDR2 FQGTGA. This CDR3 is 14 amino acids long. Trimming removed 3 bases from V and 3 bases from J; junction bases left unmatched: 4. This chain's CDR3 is CASSFDRDHTEAFF. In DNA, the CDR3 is TGTGCCAGCAGCTTCGACAGGGACCACACTGAAGCTTTCTTT.

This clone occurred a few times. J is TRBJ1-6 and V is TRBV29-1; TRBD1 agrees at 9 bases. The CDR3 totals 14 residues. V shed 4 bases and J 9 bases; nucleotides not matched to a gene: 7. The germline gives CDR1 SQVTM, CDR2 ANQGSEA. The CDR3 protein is CSVVVGQGGSPLHF. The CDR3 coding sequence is TGCAGCGTTGTCGTGGGACAGGGTGGTTCACCCCTCCACTTT.

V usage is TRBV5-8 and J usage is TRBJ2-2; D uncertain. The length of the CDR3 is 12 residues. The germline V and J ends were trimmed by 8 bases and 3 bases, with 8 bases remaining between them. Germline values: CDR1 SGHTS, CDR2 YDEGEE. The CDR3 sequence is CARRLDTGELFF. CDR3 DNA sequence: TGTGCCAGGAGGCTGGACACCGGGGAGCTGTTTTTT.

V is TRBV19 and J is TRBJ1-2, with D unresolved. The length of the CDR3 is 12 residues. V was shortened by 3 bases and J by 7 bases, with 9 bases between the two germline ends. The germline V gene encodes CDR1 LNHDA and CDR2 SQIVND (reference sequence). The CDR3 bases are TGTGCCAGTAGTATCGTGCGGGGTGGCTACACCTTC. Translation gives CASSIVRGGYTF. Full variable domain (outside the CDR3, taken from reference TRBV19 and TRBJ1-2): DGGITQSPKYLFRKEGQNVTLSCEQNLNHDAMYWYRQDPGQGLRLIYYSQIVNDFQKGDIAEGYSVSREKKESFPLTVTSAQKNPTAFYLCASSIVRGGYTFGSGTRLTVV.

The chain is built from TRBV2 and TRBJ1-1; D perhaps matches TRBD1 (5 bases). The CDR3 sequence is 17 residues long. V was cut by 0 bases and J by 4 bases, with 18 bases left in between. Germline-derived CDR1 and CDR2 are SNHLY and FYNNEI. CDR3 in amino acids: CASSEAGGGRRTTEAFF. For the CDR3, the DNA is TGTGCCAGCAGTGAAGCTGGGGGAGGGAGGAGGACCACTGAAGCTTTCTTT.

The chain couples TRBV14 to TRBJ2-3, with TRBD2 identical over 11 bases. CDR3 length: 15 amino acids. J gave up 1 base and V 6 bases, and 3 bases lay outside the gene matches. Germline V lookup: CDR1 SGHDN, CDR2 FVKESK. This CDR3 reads CASSRLAGRTDTQYF. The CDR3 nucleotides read TGTGCCAGCAGTAGACTAGCGGGGCGCACAGATACGCAGTATTTT.

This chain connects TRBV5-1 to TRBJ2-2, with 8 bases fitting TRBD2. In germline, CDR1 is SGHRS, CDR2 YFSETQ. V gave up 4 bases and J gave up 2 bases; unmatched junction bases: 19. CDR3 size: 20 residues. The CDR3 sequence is CASSPGDGRTLAENTGELFF. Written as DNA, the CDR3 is TGCGCCAGCAGCCCGGGCGACGGCAGAACACTAGCGGAAAACACCGGGGAGCTGTTTTTT.

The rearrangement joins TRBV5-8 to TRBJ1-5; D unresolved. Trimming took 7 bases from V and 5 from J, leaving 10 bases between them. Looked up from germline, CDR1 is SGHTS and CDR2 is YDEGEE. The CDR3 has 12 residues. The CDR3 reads CASGPRDQPQHF. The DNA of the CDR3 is TGTGCCAGCGGTCCTCGGGATCAGCCCCAGCATTTT.

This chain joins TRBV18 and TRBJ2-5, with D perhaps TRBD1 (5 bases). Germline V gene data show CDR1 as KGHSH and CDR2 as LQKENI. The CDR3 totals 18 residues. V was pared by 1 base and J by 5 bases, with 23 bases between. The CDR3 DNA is TGTGCCAGCTCACCACGGAATTGGACCAGGGCCCCCTGGGAGACCCAGTACTTC. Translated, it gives CASSPRNWTRAPWETQYF. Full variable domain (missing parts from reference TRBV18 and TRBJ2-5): NAGVMQNPRHLVRRRGQEARLRCSPMKGHSHVYWYRQLPEEGLKFMVYLQKENIIDESGMPKERFSAEFPKEGPSILRIQQVVRGDSAAYFCASSPRNWTRAPWETQYFGPGTRLLVL.

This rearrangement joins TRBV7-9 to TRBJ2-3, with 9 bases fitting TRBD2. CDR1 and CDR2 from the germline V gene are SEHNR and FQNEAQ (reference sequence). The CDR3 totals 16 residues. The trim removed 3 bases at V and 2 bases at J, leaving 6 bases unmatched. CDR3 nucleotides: TGTGCCAGCAGCTTTTCTCTAGCGGGACCCACAGATACGCAGTATTTT. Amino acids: CASSFSLAGPTDTQYF.